These 17 T cell receptor beta chains originate from one sample sequenced in a study of blood T cell repertoires in COVID-19. Sequenced by immunoSEQ multiplex PCR; TCRdb stores in-frame clones only, minus some. Of 300,000 to 450,000 clones listed, 70% to 90% are singletons. Sequencing was done on a sample of peripheral blood. The receptors come from a woman under 40 with COVID-19, enrolled during active disease.

This chain links TRBV27 with TRBJ1-5, with TRBD1 matching over 7 bases. The V and J ends lost 5 bases and 2 bases, in that order; junction bases with no gene match: 12. The CDR3 length is 17 residues. Germline V gene lookup returns CDR1 MNHEY and CDR2 SMNVEV (reference sequence). The CDR3 is CASSPLQGRNGNQPQHF. The DNA for the CDR3 is TGTGCCAGCAGTCCATTACAGGGGAGGAATGGCAATCAGCCCCAGCATTTT.

The chain has TRBV2 and TRBJ2-7; D call uncertain. V lost 5 bases, J lost 2 bases, and 16 bases lay in between. Germline V gene lookup returns CDR1 SNHLY and CDR2 FYNNEI. CDR3 length: 15 amino acids. The DNA for the CDR3 is TGTGCCAGCAGTTCGGCAGGTTTTGGGCCCTACGAGCAGTACTTC. Amino acid sequence: CASSSAGFGPYEQYF.

V and J are TRBV28 and TRBJ2-7; the match to TRBD2 covers 8 bases. J lost 1 base, V lost 6 bases, and 8 bases had no gene match. The CDR3 runs 15 residues. Germline-derived CDR1 and CDR2 are MDHEN and SYDVKM. As DNA, the CDR3 is TGTGCCAGCAGCCCCCTGGAGCGGGGGTCCTACGAGCAGTACTTC. Translation gives CASSPLERGSYEQYF.

With respect to this clone: The same CDR3 arises from other DNA sequences in this sample as well. The chain couples TRBV5-6 to TRBJ2-7; 10 positions match TRBD1. Trimming at V came to 4 bases and at J to 4 bases, leaving 5 bases not matched to a gene. This CDR3 is built from 14 residues. Germline V gene sequence: CDR1 SGHDT, CDR2 YYEEEE. The CDR3 reads CASSPGTGAYEQYF. The CDR3 DNA reads as TGTGCCAGCAGCCCCGGGACAGGGGCTTACGAGCAGTACTTC. The full variable domain, in which reference TRBV5-6 and TRBJ2-7 provide the parts outside the CDR3, is DAGVTQSPTHLIKTRGQQVTLRCSPKSGHDTVSWYQQALGQGPQFIFQYYEEEERQRGNFPDRFSGHQFPNYSSELNVNALLLGDSALYLCASSPGTGAYEQYFGPGTRLTVT.

The chain joins TRBV6-5 to TRBJ2-1, with 7 bases identical to TRBD2. Germline loops: CDR1 MNHEY, CDR2 SVGAGI. V lost 4 bases to trimming and J lost 0 bases; unmatched junction nucleotides: 3. The CDR3 spans 15 residues. Here the CDR3 reads CASSLSGASYNEQFF. DNA for the CDR3: TGTGCCAGCAGTTTAAGCGGGGCCTCCTACAATGAGCAGTTCTTC.

DNA of the CDR3: TGTGCCTCCTGGCAGGGGGCGCATAATTCACCCCTCCACTTT. It specifies CASWQGAHNSPLHF. The genes are TRBV25-1 and TRBJ1-6, with TRBD1 identical over 8 bases. Germline V gene sequence: CDR1 MGHDK, CDR2 SYGVNS. The CDR3 covers 14 residues. Losses at the gene ends were 11 bases for V and 5 bases for J; bases not matched to a gene: 8.

The rearrangement joins TRBV28 to TRBJ1-2, with D perhaps TRBD1 (5 bases). Germline V gene sequence: CDR1 MDHEN, CDR2 SYDVKM. V was cut by 5 bases and J by 4 bases, with 11 bases left in between. There are 13 residues in the CDR3. The CDR3 region has the DNA TGTGCCAGCAGTAGTGGGGCATTCTATGGCTACACCTTC. Translated: CASSSGAFYGYTF.

The rearrangement uses TRBV2 and TRBJ2-3; D gene uncertain. Germline CDR1 reads SNHLY; CDR2 reads FYNNEI. This CDR3 is 14 amino acids long. Trimming cost V 5 bases and J 0 bases, with 9 bases left between them. The CDR3, as DNA: TGTGCCAGCAGTCAACATGATAGCACAGATACGCAGTATTTT. It is translated as CASSQHDSTDTQYF.

The gene calls are TRBV28 and TRBJ1-2; perhaps TRBD1 as D (5 bases). CDR3 length: 19 amino acids. Germline V gene data show CDR1 as MDHEN and CDR2 as SYDVKM. Trimming left V 6 bases short and J 0 bases short, with 26 bases between. CDR3 sequence: CASSRPSYKGPQANYGYTF. The CDR3 DNA reads as TGTGCCAGCAGCCGACCCTCCTACAAGGGGCCACAAGCTAACTATGGCTACACCTTC.

The rearrangement uses TRBV11-2 and TRBJ2-7; 9 nucleotides match TRBD2. Losses at the gene ends were 3 bases for V and 2 bases for J; bases not matched to a gene: 2. There are 14 residues in the CDR3. CDR1 and CDR2 from the germline V gene are SGHAT and FQNNGV. CDR3 DNA: TGTGCCAGCAGCTTCGCTAGCGGGACCTACGAGCAGTACTTC. Translation: CASSFASGTYEQYF.

At least ten counts were recorded for this clone. The chain is built from TRBV3-1 (or the pseudogene TRBV3-2) and TRBJ1-2; possible D gene TRBD1, 6 bases. Germline V gene lookup returns CDR1 LGHDT and CDR2 YNNKEL (reference sequence). V was cut by 0 bases and J by 4 bases, with 12 bases left in between. The CDR3 covers 15 residues. The CDR3 nucleotides are TGTGCCAGCAGCCAAGACACCGGGACACGCTATGGCTACACCTTC. Protein sequence: CASSQDTGTRYGYTF.

In its sample, this clone was seen once. This chain joins TRBV27 and TRBJ2-1, with a possible D match to TRBD1 (5 bases). Germline lookup yields CDR1 MNHEY and CDR2 SMNVEV (reference sequence). There are 16 residues in the CDR3. V gave up 4 bases and J gave up 0 bases, with 13 bases separating them. The DNA of the CDR3 is TGTGCCAGCAGTTCACCAGGGCAAACCTCCTACAATGAGCAGTTCTTC. Amino acids: CASSSPGQTSYNEQFF.

The rearrangement joins TRBV5-6 to TRBJ2-7; a weak D match, TRBD2 (6 bases). With 6 bases removed from V and 2 bases from J, the gap between germline ends came to 12 bases. From germline, CDR1 is SGHDT and CDR2 YYEEEE. The CDR3 sequence is 13 residues long. CDR3 amino acids: CASTPSGAYEQYF. The CDR3 DNA reads as TGTGCCAGCACCCCGTCGGGGGCCTACGAGCAGTACTTC.

The CDR3, as DNA: TGTGCCAGCAGCGTAGGCAAGCGGGAGCTAATAGATACGCAGTATTTT. Its protein is CASSVGKRELIDTQYF. The J gene is TRBJ2-3, the V gene TRBV9, with 8 bases that match TRBD2. Looked up from germline, CDR1 is SGDLS and CDR2 is YYNGEE. After removal of 0 bases from V and 5 bases from J, the junction contained 8 bases not matched to a gene. This CDR3 has 16 residues.

The sample holds a few counts of this clone. The genes are TRBV5-5 and TRBJ2-7; perhaps TRBD1 as D (5 bases). CDR3 length equals 13 residues. V was pared by 1 base and J by 12 bases, with 17 bases between. CDR1 is SGHKS and CDR2 is YYEKEE in the germline V gene (reference sequence). CDR3 residues: CASSLKQVETGYF. Written as DNA, the CDR3 is TGTGCCAGCAGCTTGAAACAGGTGGAGACTGGGTACTTC.

This chain joins TRBV11-3 and TRBJ2-7; 9 nucleotides match TRBD1. The V and J ends lost 5 bases and 4 bases, in that order; junction bases with no gene match: 6. This CDR3 is 14 amino acids long. In germline, CDR1 is SGHNT, CDR2 YENEEA. CDR3 amino acids: CASSPGTGRYEQYF. Here the CDR3 DNA reads TGTGCCAGCAGCCCGGGGACAGGGCGGTACGAGCAGTACTTC.

This clone was found a few times. Written as DNA, the CDR3 is TGTGCCAGCAGCCAGACAGGGTTCGAGCAGTACTTC. Translation: CASSQTGFEQYF. The gene calls are TRBV11-2 and TRBJ2-7, with TRBD1 matching over 7 bases. This CDR3 has 12 residues. After removal of 5 bases from V and 6 bases from J, the junction contained 4 bases not matched to a gene. The germline gives CDR1 SGHAT, CDR2 FQNNGV.